Listed below are T cell receptor beta chains from one sample, sequenced in a study of cytomegalovirus exposure and HLA in healthy donors. Repertoires were generated with immunoSEQ multiplex PCR, while TCRdb's copy carries only in-frame clones and drops some. The table has around 100,000 clones, roughly 82% seen once. Input material: PBMCs. Every receptor here comes from a man younger than 40 in good health and CMV-seropositive. The CDR3 runs from the conserved cysteine through the conserved F or W. The D gene is left open where the match is weak. Clone size appears in some rows only: once, few, many, or a class for an expanded clone.

D,size,V,J,CDR3,DNA
TRBD1,.,TRBV4-3,TRBJ2-1,CASSPTQGAYNEQFF,TGCGCCAGCAGCCCCACACAGGGGGCCTACAATGAGCAGTTCTTC
TRBD2,once,TRBV6-1,TRBJ2-3,CASSALAGGLTDTQYF,TGTGCCAGCAGTGCACTAGCGGGGGGACTCACAGATACGCAGTATTTT
.,few,TRBV4-1,TRBJ1-2,CASSQGGGSSYGYTF,TGCGCCAGCAGCCAAGGTGGAGGTTCCTCCTATGGCTACACCTTC
.,.,TRBV5-4,TRBJ1-2,CASSQHNYGYTF,TGTGCCAGCAGCCAACATAATTATGGCTACACCTTC
TRBD1,.,TRBV19,TRBJ2-2,CASFHRGKGTGELFF,TGTGCCAGTTTCCACAGGGGGAAGGGCACCGGGGAGCTGTTTTTT
.,.,TRBV4-3,TRBJ2-6,CASSQDSGVGANVLTF,TGCGCCAGCAGCCAAGATAGCGGAGTTGGGGCCAACGTCCTGACTTTC
.,.,TRBV7-9,TRBJ1-1,CASSLDGQVITEAFF,TGTGCCAGCAGCTTAGATGGGCAGGTCATCACTGAAGCTTTCTTT
.,.,TRBV7-2,TRBJ2-2,CASSIYTGELFF,TGTGCCAGCAGCATATACACCGGGGAGCTGTTTTTT
TRBD1,once,TRBV30,TRBJ1-6,CAWSAGTGGSPLHF,TGTGCCTGGAGTGCCGGGACAGGGGGTTCACCCCTCCACTTT
TRBD2,.,TRBV5-4,TRBJ2-7,CASSLKGPIGTSGYEQYF,TGTGCCAGCAGCTTGAAAGGTCCCATAGGGACTAGCGGCTACGAGCAGTACTTC